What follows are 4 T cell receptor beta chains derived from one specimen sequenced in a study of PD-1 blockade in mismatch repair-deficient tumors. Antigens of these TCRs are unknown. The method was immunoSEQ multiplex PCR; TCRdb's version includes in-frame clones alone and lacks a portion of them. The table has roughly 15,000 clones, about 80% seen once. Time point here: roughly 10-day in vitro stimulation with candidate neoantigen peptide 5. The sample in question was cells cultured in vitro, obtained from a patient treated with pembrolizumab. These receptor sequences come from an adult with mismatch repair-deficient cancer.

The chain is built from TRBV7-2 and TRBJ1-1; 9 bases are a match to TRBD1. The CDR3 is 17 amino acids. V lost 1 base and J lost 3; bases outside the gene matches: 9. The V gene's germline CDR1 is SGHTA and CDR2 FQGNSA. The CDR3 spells CASSLGGSQGAYTEAFF. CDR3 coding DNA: TGTGCCAGCAGCTTAGGGGGATCACAGGGGGCGTACACTGAAGCTTTCTTT.

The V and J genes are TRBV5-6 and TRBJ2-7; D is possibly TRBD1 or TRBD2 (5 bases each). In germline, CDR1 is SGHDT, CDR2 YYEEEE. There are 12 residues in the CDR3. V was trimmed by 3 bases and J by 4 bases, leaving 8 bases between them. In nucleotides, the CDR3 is TGTGCCAGCAGCTCGGGGCCATACGAGCAGTACTTC. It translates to CASSSGPYEQYF.

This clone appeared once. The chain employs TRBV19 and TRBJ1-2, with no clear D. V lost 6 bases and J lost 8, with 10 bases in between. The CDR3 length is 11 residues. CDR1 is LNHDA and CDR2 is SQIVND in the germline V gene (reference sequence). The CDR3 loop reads CASSRTTGYTF. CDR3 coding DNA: TGTGCCAGTAGCCGTACAACGGGCTACACCTTC.

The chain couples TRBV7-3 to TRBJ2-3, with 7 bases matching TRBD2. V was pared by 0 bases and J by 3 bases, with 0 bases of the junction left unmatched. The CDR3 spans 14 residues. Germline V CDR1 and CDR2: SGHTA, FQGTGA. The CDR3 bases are TGTGCCAGCAGCTTAACTAGCGGGACAGATACGCAGTATTTT. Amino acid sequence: CASSLTSGTDTQYF.